This T cell receptor (beta chain) derives from a study of T-cell reconstitution after alpha-beta-depleted transplantation in children. TCRbeta library construction was performed incorporating unique molecular identifiers. Each CDR3 protein is one row after TCRdb ran MiXCR on the PCR reads. The sample lists hundreds of thousands of distinct CDR3 sequences, around 13% seen once, with approximately 0.8% in the top ten. As regards this clonotype: Its specificity is unknown.

The CDR3 has 14 amino acids. Germline V lookup: CDR1 SGHTA, CDR2 FQGNSA. V lost 5 bases and J lost 3, with 13 bases in between. Study results and caveats: After one year, T-cell counts and TCRbeta diversity mostly came from new T cells. Expanded graft clones numbering several hundred reportedly gave rise to alpha-beta T cells about two months after transplant. The study traced high day-60 TCRbeta diversity in some patients to surviving recipient T cells and thymic progenitors.

The sequence derives from a girl aged 2-10 years with congenital amegakaryocytic thrombocytopenia, due to receive a stem cell transplant. This chain uses TRBV7-2 with TRBJ1-2; D perhaps matches TRBD1 (6 bases). Sequenced material: PBMCs, taken before TCRalphabeta/CD19-depleted stem cell transplant. CDR3 sequence reads: CASSTRQDHYGYTF. The CDR3, as DNA: TGTGCCAGCAGCACAAGACAGGACCACTATGGCTACACCTTC.